Listed below are T cell receptor beta chains from one sample, sequenced in a study of cytomegalovirus exposure and HLA in healthy donors. Sequencing was performed with immunoSEQ multiplex PCR; in TCRdb, only in-frame clones are kept and a portion is missing. The repertoire has over 65,000 clones, around three quarters of them found once; the top ten carry 7.8%. Sequenced: PBMCs. These receptors were obtained from a man in his 60s in good health and CMV-seropositive. The CDR3 runs from the conserved cysteine through the conserved F or W. A D gene is named only where the DNA matches it firmly. The size of a clone is reported for some rows only, either as once, few or many, or as a class for expanded clones.

d_gene: -; j_gene: TRBJ2-3; abundance: -; v_gene: TRBV2; CDR3nt: TGTGCCAACCTCAAGATAGACGGAAAAAGGGGCACGGATACGCAGTATTTT; CDR3aa: CANLKIDGKRGTDTQYF
d_gene: TRBD1; j_gene: TRBJ1-1; abundance: -; v_gene: TRBV5-1; CDR3nt: TGCGCCAGCAGGCAGGGGGTCGCCCCTGAAGCTTTCTTT; CDR3aa: CASRQGVAPEAFF
d_gene: TRBD1; j_gene: TRBJ2-6; abundance: -; v_gene: TRBV5-5; CDR3nt: TGTGCCAGCAGATACTGGCAGGGGGCTGGGGCCAACGTCCTGACTTTC; CDR3aa: CASRYWQGAGANVLTF
d_gene: -; j_gene: TRBJ1-2; abundance: -; v_gene: TRBV7-9; CDR3nt: TGTGCCAGCAGCCCGCGATCCGAAATCGGCTACACCTTC; CDR3aa: CASSPRSEIGYTF
d_gene: TRBD2; j_gene: TRBJ2-3; abundance: -; v_gene: TRBV5-4; CDR3nt: TGTGCCAGCAGCTTGGATCCTAGCGGGAGCACAGATACGCAGTATTTT; CDR3aa: CASSLDPSGSTDTQYF
d_gene: -; j_gene: TRBJ1-4; abundance: -; v_gene: TRBV6-6; CDR3nt: TGTGCCAGCAGTCGACTCCAGTTAAGTGAAAAACTGTTTTTT; CDR3aa: CASSRLQLSEKLFF
d_gene: -; j_gene: TRBJ1-5; abundance: -; v_gene: TRBV19; CDR3nt: TGTGCCACCAAAGACAGGAGTTGGTATCAGCCCCAGCATTTT; CDR3aa: CATKDRSWYQPQHF
d_gene: TRBD1; j_gene: TRBJ1-2; abundance: -; v_gene: TRBV19; CDR3nt: TGTGCCAGTAGACAGGGGGCGTCGGGGGTCTACACCTTC; CDR3aa: CASRQGASGVYTF
d_gene: -; j_gene: TRBJ1-4; abundance: -; v_gene: TRBV2; CDR3nt: TGTGCCAGCTCGACAGCCTTTGCAACTAATGAAAAACTGTTTTTT; CDR3aa: CASSTAFATNEKLFF
d_gene: -; j_gene: TRBJ2-5; abundance: -; v_gene: TRBV19; CDR3nt: TGTGCCAGCCAGAGGGCGGGTTTACAAGAGACCCAGTACTTC; CDR3aa: CASQRAGLQETQYF
d_gene: TRBD2; j_gene: TRBJ2-1; abundance: once; v_gene: TRBV29-1; CDR3nt: TGCAGCCCTCGGGTAGCGGGTTACAATGAGCAGTTCTTC; CDR3aa: CSPRVAGYNEQFF
d_gene: TRBD1; j_gene: TRBJ1-2; abundance: once; v_gene: TRBV5-6; CDR3nt: TGTGCCAGCAGCTTGAGACAGGGCCGCTATGGCTACACCTTC; CDR3aa: CASSLRQGRYGYTF
d_gene: TRBD1; j_gene: TRBJ2-7; abundance: -; v_gene: TRBV10-2; CDR3nt: TGCGCCAGCAGTCGACAGGGTCGGTACGAGCAGTACTTC; CDR3aa: CASSRQGRYEQYF
d_gene: -; j_gene: TRBJ1-1; abundance: -; v_gene: TRBV2; CDR3nt: TGTGCCAGCAGTTCCGACAAGAACACTGAAGCTTTCTTT; CDR3aa: CASSSDKNTEAFF
d_gene: -; j_gene: TRBJ2-5; abundance: -; v_gene: TRBV18; CDR3nt: TGTGCCAGCTCACCGCCTCGGGGATCGGGGGAGACCCAGTACTTC; CDR3aa: CASSPPRGSGETQYF
d_gene: TRBD2; j_gene: TRBJ2-1; abundance: -; v_gene: TRBV7-9; CDR3nt: TGTGCCAGCAGCTCCGGGACTAGCGGCAATGAGCAGTTCTTC; CDR3aa: CASSSGTSGNEQFF
d_gene: TRBD1; j_gene: TRBJ1-1; abundance: -; v_gene: TRBV6-6; CDR3nt: TGTGCCAGCAGTCAGGGACAGGGGGCGAACACTGAAGCTTTCTTT; CDR3aa: CASSQGQGANTEAFF
d_gene: -; j_gene: TRBJ2-2; abundance: -; v_gene: TRBV5-5; CDR3nt: TGTGCCAGCAGCTTGGTTGGGGAGGCCGGGGGGGAGCTGTTTTTT; CDR3aa: CASSLVGEAGGELFF
d_gene: -; j_gene: TRBJ1-5; abundance: -; v_gene: TRBV19; CDR3nt: TGTGCCAGTAAAAGAATGGCTGGTGGCAATCAGCCCCAGCATTTT; CDR3aa: CASKRMAGGNQPQHF
d_gene: -; j_gene: TRBJ2-7; abundance: -; v_gene: TRBV11-3; CDR3nt: TGTGCCAGCAGCTTAATACACAACGAGCAGTACTTC; CDR3aa: CASSLIHNEQYF
d_gene: -; j_gene: TRBJ1-5; abundance: -; v_gene: TRBV6-6; CDR3nt: TGTGCCAGCAGGGGGGTACAGGGCCGGCCCCAGCATTTT; CDR3aa: CASRGVQGRPQHF
d_gene: -; j_gene: TRBJ2-7; abundance: few; v_gene: TRBV7-8; CDR3nt: TGTGCCAGCAGCTTAGCGCGTGAGGGCGAGCAGTACTTC; CDR3aa: CASSLAREGEQYF
d_gene: -; j_gene: TRBJ2-7; abundance: -; v_gene: TRBV6-5; CDR3nt: TGTGCCAGCAGTTACTCCGGGGACGAGCAGTACTTC; CDR3aa: CASSYSGDEQYF
d_gene: -; j_gene: TRBJ2-7; abundance: once; v_gene: TRBV13; CDR3nt: TGTGCCAGCAGCTTAGGACAGGGTATTCACTACGAGCAGTACTTC; CDR3aa: CASSLGQGIHYEQYF
d_gene: -; j_gene: TRBJ1-2; abundance: -; v_gene: TRBV5-4; CDR3nt: TGTGCCAGCAGCTTGGCCGGCAGGGGCGGATATAACTATGGCTACACCTTC; CDR3aa: CASSLAGRGGYNYGYTF
d_gene: -; j_gene: TRBJ1-4; abundance: -; v_gene: TRBV4-1; CDR3nt: TGCGCCAGCAGCCAAGGTCGGGGGGCGGGGGAAAAACTGTTTTTT; CDR3aa: CASSQGRGAGEKLFF
d_gene: -; j_gene: TRBJ2-3; abundance: once; v_gene: TRBV4-1; CDR3nt: TGCGCCAGCAGCCAAGAGGGCAGGAGCACAGATACGCAGTATTTT; CDR3aa: CASSQEGRSTDTQYF
d_gene: -; j_gene: TRBJ1-5; abundance: once; v_gene: TRBV6-1; CDR3nt: TGTGCCAGCAGCGAGGAGGGGCTAAGCAATCAGCCCCAGCATTTT; CDR3aa: CASSEEGLSNQPQHF
d_gene: -; j_gene: TRBJ2-7; abundance: -; v_gene: TRBV5-1; CDR3nt: TGCGCCAGCAGCCTGTTAGAGGGCGGGGAAGAGCAGTACTTC; CDR3aa: CASSLLEGGEEQYF
d_gene: -; j_gene: TRBJ1-1; abundance: -; v_gene: TRBV7-9; CDR3nt: TGTTCCAGCAGCTTTGGGGCTAGGAACACTGAAGCTTTCTTT; CDR3aa: CSSSFGARNTEAFF
d_gene: TRBD1; j_gene: TRBJ1-1; abundance: -; v_gene: TRBV19; CDR3nt: TGTGCCAGTATAAGGACAGGAAACACTGAAGCTTTCTTT; CDR3aa: CASIRTGNTEAFF